Presented here are 12 T cell receptor beta chains from one specimen sequenced in a study of cytomegalovirus exposure and HLA in healthy donors. The PCR was carried out with 60 Vbeta primers and 13 Jbeta primers. Produced via immunoSEQ multiplex PCR; TCRdb's table is partial and in-frame only. The sample shows some 150,000 clones, 70% to 80% of them seen only once. The sequenced material came from PBMCs. These receptors all come from a man in his fifties or sixties in good health and CMV-seronegative.

This clone was seen a few times. The rearrangement uses TRBV5-1 and TRBJ2-5; 9 nucleotides match TRBD2. The J call may be in error: the DNA end matches TRBJ2-7 better. CDR3 length: 15 residues. Looked up from germline, CDR1 is SGHRS and CDR2 is YFSETQ. The CDR3, as DNA: TGCGCCAGCAGCCAATCAGCGGGAGGTGGCCACGAGCAGTACTTC. The encoded protein is CASSQSAGGGHEQYF.

V gene TRBV4-3 combines with J gene TRBJ1-5, with 10 bases aligning to TRBD1. Per germline, CDR1 LGHNA and CDR2 YSLEER. The J segment lost 7 bases and the V segment lost 7 bases, leaving 10 bases of the junction unmatched. CDR3 length: 15 residues. CDR3 protein: CASITGTGDEQPQHF. In DNA, the CDR3 is TGCGCCAGCATTACCGGGACAGGGGACGAGCAGCCCCAGCATTTT.

V and J are TRBV14 and TRBJ2-1; TRBD2 aligns across 10 bases. The V and J ends lost 4 bases and 4 bases, in that order; junction bases with no gene match: 4. The CDR3 sequence is 15 residues long. Germline loops: CDR1 SGHDN, CDR2 FVKESK. CDR3 region: CASSLLAGIYNEQFF. CDR3 nucleotide sequence: TGTGCCAGCAGCCTACTAGCGGGAATATACAATGAGCAGTTCTTC. Full variable domain (outside the CDR3, taken from reference TRBV14 and TRBJ2-1): EAGVTQFPSHSVIEKGQTVTLRCDPISGHDNLYWYRRVMGKEIKFLLHFVKESKQDESGMPNNRFLAERTGGTYSTLKVQPAELEDSGVYFCASSLLAGIYNEQFFGPGTRLTVL.

This chain connects TRBV7-2 to TRBJ2-3; TRBD1 matches 9 bases. J gave up 4 bases and V 4 bases, and 9 bases lay outside the gene matches. The germline CDR1 and CDR2 sequences are SGHTA and FQGNSA. The CDR3 has 16 residues. CDR3: CASSSKPGQGPDTQYF. The CDR3 nucleotides read TGTGCCAGCAGCTCTAAGCCGGGACAGGGCCCAGATACGCAGTATTTT.

Comments on this clone: A junction boundary mismatches the germline segment, possibly from a read error. V and J are TRBV5-1 and TRBJ1-4; D is unclear. Per the germline V gene, CDR1 is SGHRS and CDR2 is YFSETQ. This CDR3 comprises 16 residues. As DNA, the CDR3 is TGCACCAGCAGGCGCGTTGCAGGAACTCAGTCTGAAAAACTGTTTTTT. Amino acids: CTSRRVAGTQSEKLFF.

This clone was counted a few times. This chain connects TRBV11-3 to TRBJ1-5, with 9 bases aligning to TRBD1. Germline CDR1 and CDR2: SGHNT and YENEEA. The CDR3 has 18 amino acids. J was trimmed by 4 bases and V by 6 bases; bases with no gene match: 16. CDR3 in amino acids: CASRPRDRVDYGNQPQHF. CDR3 coding DNA: TGTGCCAGCAGACCCCGGGACAGGGTGGACTACGGGAATCAGCCCCAGCATTTT. Full variable domain (rest looked up from reference TRBV11-3 and TRBJ1-5): EAGVVQSPRYKIIEKKQPVAFWCNPISGHNTLYWYLQNLGQGPELLIRYENEEAVDDSQLPKDRFSAERLKGVDSTLKIQPAELGDSAVYLCASRPRDRVDYGNQPQHFGDGTRLSIL.

The chain joins TRBV4-3 to TRBJ2-5, with D perhaps TRBD1 (5 bases). The germline V gene has CDR1 LGHNA and CDR2 YSLEER. V lost 4 bases and J 5 bases, leaving 14 bases between the germline ends. The length of the CDR3 is 14 residues. The CDR3 reads CASSLRVGRETQYF. CDR3 in DNA: TGCGCCAGCAGCCTCCGAGTGGGGCGGGAGACCCAGTACTTC.

The chain has TRBV29-1 and TRBJ1-1; 7 bases line up with TRBD1. V lost 3 bases, J lost 1 base, and 2 bases stayed unmatched. Germline V gene data show CDR1 as SQVTM and CDR2 as ANQGSEA. This CDR3 region has 13 residues. CDR3 amino acids: CSVEPGGNTEAFF. In DNA, the CDR3 is TGCAGCGTTGAGCCAGGGGGGAACACTGAAGCTTTCTTT.

This chain connects TRBV27 to TRBJ2-3; a weak D match, TRBD2 (5 bases). Germline V gene sequence: CDR1 MNHEY, CDR2 SMNVEV (reference sequence). This CDR3 comprises 14 residues. Trimming left V 5 bases short and J 3 bases short, with 12 bases between. In DNA, the CDR3 is TGTGCCAGCAGTCCCCGGACTGGAACAGATACGCAGTATTTT. Translating it yields CASSPRTGTDTQYF.

The chain links TRBV7-6 to TRBJ1-2, with D perhaps TRBD1 (6 bases). With 5 bases removed from V and 7 bases from J, the gap between germline ends came to 17 bases. CDR3 length: 14 amino acids. The V gene's germline CDR1 is SGHVS and CDR2 FNYEAQ. CDR3 amino acids: CASSLEAGAGGYTF. Here the CDR3 DNA reads TGTGCCAGCAGCCTCGAAGCAGGGGCTGGTGGCTACACCTTC.

This chain uses TRBV14 with TRBJ1-2; a possible D gene is TRBD1 (6 bases). This CDR3 comprises 17 residues. Trimming removed 2 bases from V and 0 bases from J, with 16 bases in between. Germline CDR1 and CDR2: SGHDN and FVKESK. In DNA form, the CDR3 reads TGTGCCAGCAGCCAACTGGGGGCAGGAAAAGCTAACTATGGCTACACCTTC. Its protein is CASSQLGAGKANYGYTF.

This chain links TRBV4-2 with TRBJ2-3, with 14 bases matching TRBD2. Germline assignment: CDR1 LGHNA and CDR2 YNFKEQ. This CDR3 has 16 residues. Losses at the gene ends were 4 bases for V and 5 bases for J; bases not matched to a gene: 5. CDR3 bases: TGTGCCAGCAGCCCCAGACTAGCGGGGGGGCGAGATACGCAGTATTTT. Protein product: CASSPRLAGGRDTQYF.